The 21 T cell receptor beta chains below were found in one sample sequenced in a study of cytomegalovirus exposure and HLA in healthy donors. It was with 60 Vbeta and 13 Jbeta primers that the PCR ran. This table comes from immunoSEQ multiplex PCR, and its TCRdb copy is limited to in-frame clones, with some not included. The sample holds roughly 100,000 clones, roughly 79% seen once. Sequencing was carried out using PBMCs. These receptors were obtained from a middle-aged woman in good health and CMV-seronegative.

A note on this clone: At one boundary the junction diverges from the germline segment, which might be a read error. The CDR3 DNA sequence: TGCAGCGTTGCGGGGCGACAGGGAAATGGCTGCACCTTC. Protein: CSVAGRQGNGCTF. The chain employs TRBV29-1 and TRBJ1-2, with 7 bases identical to TRBD1. Germline V gene lookup returns CDR1 SQVTM and CDR2 ANQGSEA. The CDR3 has 13 residues.

The chain employs TRBV27 and TRBJ1-2, with D possibly matching TRBD1 (5 bases). The CDR3 totals 15 residues. Trimming took 3 bases from V and 2 from J, leaving 13 bases between them. Germline lookup yields CDR1 MNHEY and CDR2 SMNVEV (reference sequence). As DNA, the CDR3 is TGTGCCAGCAGTTTGGGACGGACTACGAACTATGGCTACACCTTC. Protein sequence: CASSLGRTTNYGYTF.

This clone was observed a few times. The rearrangement joins TRBV18 to TRBJ1-1; D is perhaps TRBD1 (6 bases). This CDR3 is 15 amino acids long. Trimming shortened V by 4 bases and J by 3 bases, and 15 bases separated the two germline ends. CDR1 is KGHSH, CDR2 LQKENI, per germline. The chain's CDR3 is CASSLTGTLDTEAFF. The CDR3 DNA reads as TGTGCCAGCTCACTTACCGGGACACTTGACACTGAAGCTTTCTTT. The full variable domain, in which reference TRBV18 and TRBJ1-1 provide the parts outside the CDR3, is NAGVMQNPRHLVRRRGQEARLRCSPMKGHSHVYWYRQLPEEGLKFMVYLQKENIIDESGMPKERFSAEFPKEGPSILRIQQVVRGDSAAYFCASSLTGTLDTEAFFGQGTRLTVV.

V is TRBV7-9 and J is TRBJ1-2, with D possibly being TRBD1 (6 bases). CDR3 length equals 16 residues. Germline V lookup: CDR1 SEHNR, CDR2 FQNEAQ (reference sequence). V was cut by 5 bases and J by 0 bases, with 16 bases left in between. CDR3 bases: TGTGCCAGCAGCCCTCCGGACAGCCTCTCTAACTATGGCTACACCTTC. It translates to CASSPPDSLSNYGYTF. The whole variable domain, filled in from reference TRBV7-9 and TRBJ1-2, reads DTGVSQNPRHKITKRGQNVTFRCDPISEHNRLYWYRQTLGQGPEFLTYFQNEAQLEKSRLLSDRFSAERPKGSFSTLEIQRTEQGDSAMYLCASSPPDSLSNYGYTFGSGTRLTVV.

The chain joins TRBV29-1 to TRBJ2-7; no clear D. The CDR3 spans 12 residues. V dropped 4 bases and J dropped 2 bases, with 9 bases sitting between them. Germline loops: CDR1 SQVTM, CDR2 ANQGSEA. The CDR3 reads CSVVDKAYEQYF. CDR3 DNA sequence: TGCAGCGTTGTCGACAAAGCCTACGAGCAGTACTTC.

The V gene is TRBV6-1, the J gene TRBJ1-5, with D uncertain. CDR3 length: 15 residues. Germline CDR1 is MNHNS and CDR2 is SASEGT. Between the trimmed V and J ends, which lost 2 bases and 7 bases, there was a span of 15 bases. The CDR3 DNA sequence: TGTGCCAGCAGTGAATCGAGTTGGGGAGGGCAGCCCCAGCATTTT. Encoded protein: CASSESSWGGQPQHF.

The chain is built from TRBV4-1 and TRBJ2-3; 10 nucleotides agree with TRBD1. Germline V gene sequence: CDR1 MGHRA, CDR2 YSYEKL. V was clipped by 0 bases and J by 3 bases; unmatched bases: 3. The CDR3 extends over 16 amino acids. The CDR3 DNA sequence: TGCGCCAGCAGCCAAGAGTGGGGACAGGGGACAGATACGCAGTATTTT. As protein: CASSQEWGQGTDTQYF.

On this clone: Germline is not matched at one junction end, which may reflect a read error. This chain uses TRBV7-7 with TRBJ2-2; 8 bases are a match to TRBD2. Per the germline V gene, CDR1 is SSHAT and CDR2 is FNYEAQ (reference sequence). CDR3 length: 16 residues. The DNA of the CDR3 is TGTGCTAGCAGCTTAGCTCGGGGGGGCGCCGCCGGGGAGCTGTTTTTT. It yields the protein CASSLARGGAAGELFF.

V gene TRBV6-1 combines with J gene TRBJ1-1, with D perhaps matching TRBD1 (6 bases). The CDR3 is 15 residues long. V was shortened by 8 bases and J by 5 bases, with 21 bases between the two germline ends. CDR1 is MNHNS, CDR2 SASEGT, per germline. The DNA for the CDR3 is TGTGCCAGCGACATGCTCAGGGGACGAGGGACTGAAGCTTTCTTT. Its translation: CASDMLRGRGTEAFF.

This clone has only a few counts. Other DNA sequences in the same sample also yield this CDR3. V and J are TRBV7-2 and TRBJ1-1, with TRBD1 identical over 7 bases. V was clipped by 9 bases and J by 1 base; unmatched bases: 5. This CDR3 has 13 residues. Germline CDR1 SGHTA, CDR2 FQGNSA. As DNA, the CDR3 is TGTGCCAGTACCCGACAGGGGAACACTGAAGCTTTCTTT. Protein sequence: CASTRQGNTEAFF.

This clone was picked up a small number of times. The chain couples TRBV5-1 to TRBJ2-2; tentative D call: TRBD1 (6 bases). Trimming took 4 bases from V and 5 from J, leaving 21 bases between them. The CDR3 has 17 amino acids. CDR1 SGHRS and CDR2 YFSETQ come from the germline V gene. The CDR3 sequence is CASSRQGSRAGTGELFF. The DNA of the CDR3 is TGCGCCAGCAGCCGCCAGGGGAGCAGGGCGGGTACCGGGGAGCTGTTTTTT.

The chain joins TRBV5-4 to TRBJ2-1; D remains ambiguous. The length of the CDR3 is 12 residues. CDR1 is SGHNT, CDR2 YYREEE, per germline (reference sequence). V dropped 4 bases and J dropped 6 bases, with 8 bases sitting between them. The CDR3 region is CASSPAGNEQFF. The CDR3 nucleotides are TGTGCCAGCAGCCCCGCCGGCAATGAGCAGTTCTTC.

This sequence joins TRBV5-1 and TRBJ1-1; the D gene is possibly TRBD1 (5 bases). The CDR3 extends over 15 amino acids. V gave up 0 bases and J gave up 1 base, with 10 bases separating them. Germline CDR1 reads SGHRS; CDR2 reads YFSETQ. CDR3 DNA sequence: TGCGCCAGCAGCTTGGTTCCAGGGTCGAACACTGAAGCTTTCTTT. Its protein product is CASSLVPGSNTEAFF.

This clone appeared once. The chain employs TRBV5-1 and TRBJ2-5, with 7 bases identical to TRBD1. The germline CDR1 and CDR2 sequences are SGHRS and YFSETQ. CDR3 size: 15 residues. With 4 bases clipped from V and 4 bases from J, the junction kept 10 bases outside the gene matches. In DNA form, the CDR3 reads TGCGCCAGCAGCGCCCCGGGACAGATAAGAGAGACCCAGTACTTC. This encodes CASSAPGQIRETQYF.

This chain joins TRBV7-9 and TRBJ1-4; D unclear. This CDR3 has 12 residues. Germline assignment: CDR1 SEHNR and CDR2 FQNEAQ (reference sequence). Trimming removed 3 bases from V and 10 bases from J, with 9 bases in between. CDR3 sequence reads: CASSFPRGKLFF. The CDR3 DNA reads as TGTGCCAGCAGCTTTCCCCGGGGAAAACTGTTTTTT.

V is TRBV27 and J is TRBJ1-4, with D perhaps matching TRBD1 (5 bases). Trimming removed 1 base from V and 2 bases from J, with 17 bases in between. The CDR3 totals 18 residues. Germline lookup yields CDR1 MNHEY and CDR2 SMNVEV (reference sequence). The CDR3 sequence is CASSLFGPEGPTNEKLFF. CDR3 bases: TGTGCCAGCAGTTTATTCGGACCGGAGGGGCCGACTAATGAAAAACTGTTTTTT.

The J gene is TRBJ2-7, the V gene TRBV6-4; a weak D match, TRBD2 (5 bases). This CDR3 has 13 amino acids. From germline, CDR1 is MRHNA and CDR2 SNTAGT. Deletions cut 6 bases from V and 6 bases from J, with 15 bases between. DNA of the CDR3: TGTGCCAGCAGCGGGGATCGGGGTGGCGAGCAGTACTTC. This codes for CASSGDRGGEQYF.

This chain uses TRBV4-1 with TRBJ1-5; D is unclear. The ends were cut back, 4 bases at V and 4 bases at J, with 11 bases in the middle. CDR1 and CDR2 (germline): MGHRA, YSYEKL. The length of the CDR3 is 14 residues. The CDR3 DNA reads TGCGCCAGCAGCCCTAACGACGGGAATCAGCCCCAGCATTTT. Translating gives CASSPNDGNQPQHF.

A word on this clone: The junction departs from germline at one end; a sequencing error may be responsible. The genes are TRBV29-1 and TRBJ2-1; 9 bases are a match to TRBD2. Germline assignment: CDR1 SQVTM and CDR2 ANQGSEA. CDR3 size: 13 residues. The CDR3 region is CSVEEGRTSEHFF. CDR3 in DNA: TGCAGCGTTGAAGAGGGGAGGACTAGCGAGCATTTCTTC.

This chain connects TRBV6-1 to TRBJ2-7; no firm D call. CDR3 size: 14 residues. Germline assignment: CDR1 MNHNS and CDR2 SASEGT. Trimming pared 3 bases from V and 2 bases from J, leaving 11 bases between. The CDR3 DNA reads TGTGCCAGCAGTGACCCCCGCGCGCCCTACGAGCAGTACTTC. The encoded protein is CASSDPRAPYEQYF.

The genes are TRBV9 and TRBJ1-1; 8 nucleotides match TRBD1. The ends lost 0 bases at V and 1 base at J; junction bases unmatched: 2. The CDR3 runs 15 residues. The V gene's germline CDR1 is SGDLS and CDR2 YYNGEE. The CDR3 reads CASSVGGTGNTEAFF. In DNA, the CDR3 is TGTGCCAGCAGCGTAGGAGGGACAGGGAACACTGAAGCTTTCTTT.